The 24 T cell receptor beta chains below were found in one sample sequenced in a study of CD8+ T cells in alopecia areata. Extracted from the samples, RNA was reverse transcribed into cDNA to serve as the sequencing template. Generated by immunoSEQ multiplex PCR, the TCRdb table keeps only in-frame clones and is missing some. Here the sample spans 150,000 to 200,000 clones, roughly three fifths being singletons. Specified treatment: oral pan-JAK inhibitor, 5-10 mg twice daily. Sequencing was performed on CD4+ T cells sorted from blood, taken around week 50, from a patient treated with tofacitinib. All receptors come from a human donor with alopecia areata.

The chain recombines TRBV6-5 with TRBJ2-1; D not resolved. Germline assignment: CDR1 MNHEY and CDR2 SVGAGI. The CDR3 is 11 residues long. V gave up 1 base and J gave up 8 bases, with 3 bases separating them. CDR3 sequence (DNA): TGTGCCAGCAGTTACTTCGATGAGCAGTTCTTC. Translating it yields CASSYFDEQFF.

V gene TRBV10-2 combines with J gene TRBJ1-5; 7 bases map to TRBD1. Looked up from germline, CDR1 is WSHSY and CDR2 is SAAADI. The trim removed 5 bases at V and 3 bases at J, leaving 4 bases unmatched. This CDR3 has 14 amino acids. The DNA of the CDR3 is TGCGCCAGCAGTTTTGGACAGGCCAATCAGCCCCAGCATTTT. Translating it yields CASSFGQANQPQHF.

The genes are TRBV15 and TRBJ1-2, with TRBD1 matching over 7 bases. The CDR3 runs 16 residues. V trimming: 0 bases; J trimming: 9 bases; junction bases outside the gene matches: 13. Germline CDR1 LNHNV, CDR2 YYDKDF (reference sequence). The CDR3 loop is CATSREAGPQGRRYTF. In DNA form, the CDR3 reads TGTGCCACCAGCAGAGAGGCTGGTCCACAGGGGAGGCGCTACACCTTC.

The chain employs TRBV2 and TRBJ2-7; tentative D call: TRBD1 (6 bases). The CDR3 contains 13 residues. V was pared by 6 bases and J by 6 bases, with 15 bases between. The V gene's germline CDR1 is SNHLY and CDR2 FYNNEI. CDR3 protein: CASRKETGSEQYF. Here the CDR3 DNA reads TGTGCCAGCAGGAAAGAGACAGGTTCCGAGCAGTACTTC.

This chain joins TRBV30 and TRBJ1-1; 7 bases match TRBD1. Germline values: CDR1 GTSNPN, CDR2 SVGIG (reference sequence). V shed 7 bases, J shed 0 bases, and the junction held 5 bases outside the gene matches. This CDR3 region has 13 residues. The CDR3 nucleotides read TGTGCCTTGACAGGGAACATGAACACTGAAGCTTTCTTT. Residues: CALTGNMNTEAFF.

The chain joins TRBV15 to TRBJ1-6; D uncertain. CDR3 length: 14 residues. CDR1 LNHNV and CDR2 YYDKDF come from the germline V gene (reference sequence). Trimming stripped 1 base from V and 9 bases from J, with 10 bases between. CDR3 sequence reads: CATSRVLLGSPLHF. Here the CDR3 DNA reads TGTGCCACCAGCAGAGTTCTTTTGGGTTCACCCCTCCACTTT. Drawing the rest from reference TRBV15 and TRBJ1-6, the complete variable domain is DAMVIQNPRYQVTQFGKPVTLSCSQTLNHNVMYWYQQKSSQAPKLLFHYYDKDFNNEADTPDNFQSRRPNTSFCFLDIRSPGLGDTAMYLCATSRVLLGSPLHFGNGTRLTVT.

This sequence joins TRBV7-9 and TRBJ2-1; tentative D call: TRBD2 (5 bases). Trimming pared 5 bases from V and 8 bases from J, leaving 13 bases between. The CDR3 covers 13 residues. Per germline, CDR1 SEHNR and CDR2 FQNEAQ (reference sequence). In DNA form, the CDR3 reads TGTGCCAGCAGCACCACAGTGAGGGATGAGCAGTTCTTC. Its protein is CASSTTVRDEQFF.

The rearrangement joins TRBV9 to TRBJ2-7; D ambiguous. V was pared by 5 bases and J by 3 bases, with 15 bases between. The CDR3 sequence is 14 residues long. Germline CDR1 and CDR2: SGDLS and YYNGEE. The CDR3 protein is CASSRHSTGYEQYF. The CDR3 nucleotides are TGTGCCAGCAGTAGGCATTCGACCGGCTACGAGCAGTACTTC. Based on the CDR3 plus reference TRBV9 and TRBJ2-7, the full variable domain is DSGVTQTPKHLITATGQRVTLRCSPRSGDLSVYWYQQSLDQGLQFLIQYYNGEERAKGNILERFSAQQFPDLHSELNLSSLELGDSALYFCASSRHSTGYEQYFGPGTRLTVT.

With regard to this clone: Additional DNA sequences in this sample encode the identical CDR3. The gene calls are TRBV19 and TRBJ2-5, with D maybe TRBD2 (6 bases). The CDR3 totals 13 residues. The germline CDR1 and CDR2 sequences are LNHDA and SQIVND (reference sequence). The V and J ends lost 5 bases and 1 base respectively, with 8 bases between them. The CDR3 loop is CASSLGLQETQYF. The CDR3 coding sequence is TGTGCCAGTAGTCTGGGACTCCAAGAGACCCAGTACTTC.

The CDR3: CASSLAAGGGAGEQFF. CDR3 DNA: TGCGCCAGCAGCTTGGCCGCCGGCGGGGGGGCGGGTGAGCAGTTCTTC. The rearrangement uses TRBV5-1 and TRBJ2-1, with TRBD2 matching 9 bases. CDR3 length equals 16 residues. CDR1 and CDR2 (germline): SGHRS, YFSETQ. The junction had 10 bases not matched to a gene; V was cut back by 0 bases and J by 9 bases.

Note on this clone: The same CDR3 also results from other DNA sequences found in this sample. The chain couples TRBV5-1 to TRBJ1-1; D gene unclear. The CDR3 runs 13 residues. Germline V CDR1 and CDR2: SGHRS, YFSETQ. V was shortened by 2 bases and J by 3 bases, with 8 bases between the two germline ends. CDR3 sequence: CASSFGRDTEAFF. The DNA of the CDR3 is TGCGCCAGCAGCTTCGGACGGGACACTGAAGCTTTCTTT.

The chain carries TRBV29-1 and TRBJ2-1, with TRBD2 identical over 8 bases. The CDR3 loop spans 14 amino acids. V shed 7 bases, J shed 3 bases, and the junction held 8 bases outside the gene matches. Per the germline V gene, CDR1 is SQVTM and CDR2 is ANQGSEA. CDR3 nucleotide sequence: TGCAGCGCCCATACTAGCGGCCTCTACAATGAGCAGTTCTTC. Translation gives CSAHTSGLYNEQFF.

The chain recombines TRBV4-1 with TRBJ1-5; D is possibly TRBD1 (6 bases). V was shortened by 0 bases and J by 3 bases, with 12 bases between the two germline ends. Germline CDR1 is MGHRA and CDR2 is YSYEKL. This CDR3 region has 16 residues. CDR3 protein: CASSQEETGNNQPQHF. CDR3 in DNA: TGCGCCAGCAGCCAAGAGGAGACAGGAAACAATCAGCCCCAGCATTTT.

This rearrangement joins TRBV5-6 to TRBJ2-5; 7 bases align to TRBD2. CDR3 length: 16 amino acids. The junction had 10 bases not matched to a gene; V was cut back by 3 bases and J by 2 bases. The germline V gene has CDR1 SGHDT and CDR2 YYEEEE. CDR3 amino acids: CASSWGGGGRQETQYF. DNA of the CDR3: TGTGCCAGCAGCTGGGGTGGCGGGGGTCGGCAAGAGACCCAGTACTTC.

This chain connects TRBV7-2 to TRBJ2-1; 7 bases match TRBD1. This CDR3 comprises 14 residues. CDR1 and CDR2 from the germline V gene are SGHTA and FQGNSA. The V gene end was trimmed by 3 bases and the J gene end by 7 bases; junction bases not matched to a gene: 6. CDR3 in DNA: TGTGCCAGCAGCTTTGACAGGGTGAGGAATGAGCAGTTCTTC. Protein: CASSFDRVRNEQFF.

This clone was seen a single time. The chain carries TRBV5-6 and TRBJ1-5; D ambiguous. Germline V gene lookup returns CDR1 SGHDT and CDR2 YYEEEE. The CDR3 is 14 amino acids. Trimming stripped 1 base from V and 4 bases from J, with 9 bases between. This chain's CDR3 is CASSLRAANQPQHF. In DNA, the CDR3 is TGTGCCAGCAGCTTGCGGGCCGCAAATCAGCCCCAGCATTTT.

This rearrangement joins TRBV29-1 to TRBJ1-2; D is perhaps TRBD1 (6 bases). Germline V gene sequence: CDR1 SQVTM, CDR2 ANQGSEA. The CDR3 consists of 12 residues. Trimming removed 2 bases from V and 4 bases from J, with 8 bases in between. In DNA form, the CDR3 reads TGCAGCGTTGAATTGGGGGCCTATGGCTACACCTTC. Its protein is CSVELGAYGYTF.

The chain recombines TRBV29-1 with TRBJ2-1; TRBD2 matches at 13 bases. This CDR3 is built from 12 residues. Losses at the gene ends were 6 bases for V and 14 bases for J; bases not matched to a gene: 7. Germline V gene lookup returns CDR1 SQVTM and CDR2 ANQGSEA. The CDR3 DNA reads TGCAGCGTGGCTAGGACTAGCGGGGGAGAGTTCTTC. Its translation: CSVARTSGGEFF.

The rearrangement joins TRBV11-2 to TRBJ2-1; 10 nucleotides align to TRBD2. This CDR3 contains 17 residues. Losses at the gene ends were 1 base for V and 3 bases for J; bases not matched to a gene: 6. Germline loops: CDR1 SGHAT, CDR2 FQNNGV. The CDR3 loop reads CASSLGSGGAYYNEQFF. DNA for the CDR3: TGTGCCAGCAGCTTAGGAAGCGGGGGGGCCTACTACAATGAGCAGTTCTTC.

J is TRBJ1-4 and V is TRBV30; D is unclear. V was shortened by 0 bases and J by 2 bases, with 7 bases between the two germline ends. The CDR3 contains 14 residues. Germline V lookup: CDR1 GTSNPN, CDR2 SVGIG (reference sequence). Here the CDR3 DNA reads TGTGCCTGGAGTGTATTCGGGACTAATGAAAAACTGTTTTTT. It yields the protein CAWSVFGTNEKLFF.

The chain carries TRBV7-3 and TRBJ2-1; 10 positions match TRBD2. J lost 3 bases, V lost 5 bases, and 4 bases had no gene match. Germline-derived CDR1 and CDR2 are SGHTA and FQGTGA. The CDR3 is made up of 15 amino acids. The CDR3 bases are TGTGCCAGCAGCACCGGACTAGCGGTCTACAATGAGCAGTTCTTC. Its translation: CASSTGLAVYNEQFF.

The V call is TRBV2, the J call TRBJ1-2; possible D gene TRBD1, 5 bases. Deletions cut 7 bases from V and 7 bases from J, with 16 bases between. Germline loops: CDR1 SNHLY, CDR2 FYNNEI. The length of the CDR3 is 13 residues. The DNA for the CDR3 is TGTGCCAGCAAACCCGGGGCGGGTAGTGGCTACACCTTC. Its protein is CASKPGAGSGYTF. Based on the CDR3 plus reference TRBV2 and TRBJ1-2, the full variable domain is EPEVTQTPSHQVTQMGQEVILRCVPISNHLYFYWYRQILGQKVEFLVSFYNNEISEKSEIFDDQFSVERPDGSNFTLKIRSTKLEDSAMYFCASKPGAGSGYTFGSGTRLTVV.

The CDR3 region is CASSKEGQGPEQYF. In nucleotides, the CDR3 is TGTGCCAGCAGTAAAGAGGGACAGGGACCCGAGCAGTACTTC. The rearrangement joins TRBV2 to TRBJ2-7, with 9 bases that match TRBD1. This CDR3 comprises 14 residues. The V and J ends lost 5 bases and 6 bases, in that order; junction bases with no gene match: 8. CDR1 and CDR2 (germline): SNHLY, FYNNEI.

This clone was recorded once. This same CDR3 is encoded by further DNA sequences in the sample. V usage is TRBV29-1 and J usage is TRBJ1-2, with D uncertain. V lost 2 bases and J lost 2, with 6 bases in between. Germline loops: CDR1 SQVTM, CDR2 ANQGSEA. The CDR3 loop spans 12 amino acids. The CDR3 DNA reads as TGCAGCGTTGAAACTGCAAACTATGGCTACACCTTC. It translates to CSVETANYGYTF.